A selection of T cell receptor beta chains follows, all from one sample in a study of T cells in tuberculosis. TCRdb's table, derived via immunoSEQ multiplex PCR, lists solely in-frame clones and lacks some. The profile shows tens of thousands of clones, around 90% of them singletons. The sequencing here drew on PBMCs, taken at tuberculosis diagnosis. The receptors here all came from an adult with tuberculosis. Some clones in this sample may be carry-over from other donors' samples. The CDR3 runs from the conserved cysteine through the conserved F or W.

j_gene	v_gene	CDR3aa
TRBJ1-2	TRBV5-1	CASSLDAGPTYGYTF
TRBJ2-7	TRBV7-6	CASSLAGQGSYEQYF
TRBJ1-1	TRBV30	CAWSVGTNTEAFF
TRBJ2-2	TRBV10-1	CASSVGANTGELFF
TRBJ1-2	TRBV27	CASNIDRGRNYGYTF
TRBJ2-1	TRBV18	CASSPRSQSSYNEQFF
TRBJ2-3	TRBV27	CASSWGGAQDTQYF
TRBJ1-2	TRBV27	CASSPAGWAGSLHGYTF
TRBJ1-2	TRBV7-9	CASQGAGDYGYTF
TRBJ2-7	TRBV2	CASSEPGQGIIF
TRBJ2-7	TRBV7-6	CASSSRGYEQYF
TRBJ1-5	TRBV19	CASSILLPGTGGRNQPQHF
TRBJ2-1	TRBV11-2	CASSLDIGGRGGQFF
TRBJ2-7	TRBV7-2	CASSLVASGGLTYEQYF
TRBJ2-7	TRBV18	CASSQNRDRVLDEQYF
TRBJ2-2	TRBV19	CASSYSGLNTGELFF